This TCR beta chain was recovered during a study of spatial heterogeneity in lung cancer. Study summary: As counted in raw reads, each unique TCR and UMI combination appeared more than ten times on average.

This CDR3 region has 16 residues. The junction had 8 bases not matched to a gene; V was cut back by 4 bases and J by 3 bases. CDR1 is KGHSH and CDR2 is LQKENI in the germline V gene. The time point: sample taken at primary tumor resection. The donor group consisted of over 55 patients who had untreated, early-stage non-small cell lung cancer. Unsorted samples of tumor, nontumor lung or frozen PBMC had their whole RNA sequenced. The sample holds many counts of this clonotype. TCRdb called the 5' RACE reads again in MiXCR, with one record for every CDR3 protein. In the table there are some 11,000 distinct CDR3 sequences, around 3.5% of which are singletons.

This TCR came from a female donor with early-stage non-small cell lung cancer. The sample in question was PBMCs, obtained at surgery. The gene calls are TRBV18 and TRBJ2-3; TRBD1 aligns across 9 bases. This CDR3 reads CASSLSRTGVTDTQYF. DNA of the CDR3: TGTGCCAGCTCACTTTCCCGGACAGGGGTGACAGATACGCAGTATTTT.